A single sample gave rise to the 15 T cell receptor beta chains below, sequenced in a study of CD8 T cells in Susac syndrome (dated by TCRdb to between 2018 and 2021). The library was obtained by the immunoSEQ multiplex PCR assay. RNA was extracted using the RNeasy kit, and roughly 0.5 to 1 ug of the RNA was reverse transcribed with random hexamers. The public reads were reprocessed in TCRdb via fastp at Q25 and MiXCR, keeping in-frame beta chains. CDR3 protein duplicates are merged, each entry listing the most common genes and DNA. The sample records approximately 150,000 distinct CDR3 sequences, approximately 94% of which are singletons. The ten largest clones add up to 0.065% to 0.1% of the sample. Sequencing was performed on CD4+ T cells from PBMCs. The receptors shown here come from a human donor with Susac syndrome.

This clonotype was seen just once. This chain links TRBV18 with TRBJ1-1; D call uncertain. V shed 3 bases and J shed 1 base, with 12 bases lying between them. CDR3 length equals 15 residues. Per germline, CDR1 KGHSH and CDR2 LQKENI. For the CDR3, the DNA is TGTGCCAGCTCACCTTGGACGAGAGAGAACACTGAAGCTTTCTTT. Its protein is CASSPWTRENTEAFF. Variable domain in full (rest from reference TRBV18 and TRBJ1-1): NAGVMQNPRHLVRRRGQEARLRCSPMKGHSHVYWYRQLPEEGLKFMVYLQKENIIDESGMPKERFSAEFPKEGPSILRIQQVVRGDSAAYFCASSPWTRENTEAFFGQGTRLTVV.

The chain combines TRBV20-1 with TRBJ2-2; weak D call: TRBD2 (6 bases). The germline CDR1 and CDR2 sequences are DFQATT and SNEGSKA (reference sequence). CDR3 size: 14 residues. V gave up 6 bases and J gave up 2 bases, with 13 bases separating them. The CDR3 protein is CSATRDFNTGELFF. In DNA form, the CDR3 reads TGCAGTGCAACCCGGGACTTTAACACCGGGGAGCTGTTTTTT.

V is TRBV12-3 or TRBV12-4 and J is TRBJ2-3, with 7 bases lining up with TRBD2. The CDR3 length is 13 residues. Trimming took 6 bases from V and 2 from J; bases not matched to a gene: 2. This CDR3 is CASRGDYTDTQYF. The CDR3 DNA reads TGTGCCAGCAGGGGGGACTACACAGATACGCAGTATTTT.

The chain joins TRBV7-2 to TRBJ2-7; TRBD2 is a possible D gene (5 bases). Looked up from germline, CDR1 is SGHTA and CDR2 is FQGNSA. Trimming took off 1 base at V and 3 bases at J, with 10 bases between the two ends. The CDR3 is 14 residues long. The chain's CDR3 is CASSLVVSDYEQYF. CDR3 DNA sequence: TGTGCCAGCAGCTTAGTTGTTAGCGACTACGAGCAGTACTTC.

DNA for the CDR3: TGCAGCGTTGAAATAGGTCCAGTCACGAACACCGGGGAGCTGTTTTTT. This codes for CSVEIGPVTNTGELFF. The chain links TRBV29-1 to TRBJ2-2, with no clear D. V lost 2 bases and J lost 0, with 13 bases in between. The V gene's germline CDR1 is SQVTM and CDR2 ANQGSEA. This CDR3 region has 16 residues.

This chain uses TRBV28 with TRBJ2-1, with D perhaps TRBD2 (7 bases). This CDR3 contains 14 residues. Per germline, CDR1 MDHEN and CDR2 SYDVKM. The ends were cut back, 2 bases at V and 8 bases at J, with 13 bases in the middle. The CDR3 nucleotides are TGTGCCAGCAGTTTACCCCAGGGGAGGGATGAGCAGTTCTTC. Its protein is CASSLPQGRDEQFF.

V gene TRBV29-1 combines with J gene TRBJ2-5, with 11 positions matching TRBD2. After removal of 7 bases from V and 4 bases from J, the junction contained 8 bases not matched to a gene. Germline V CDR1 and CDR2: SQVTM, ANQGSEA. The CDR3 runs 14 residues. The CDR3 loop reads CSALAGGRGETQYF. DNA for the CDR3: TGCAGCGCCCTAGCGGGGGGCAGGGGAGAGACCCAGTACTTC.

The chain uses TRBV12-3 or TRBV12-4 and TRBJ1-4; 7 bases map to TRBD1. The CDR3 runs to 17 residues. Losses at the gene ends were 2 bases for V and 7 bases for J; bases not matched to a gene: 13. The CDR3 protein is CASSLRLGGVSGEKLFF. The CDR3 nucleotides are TGTGCCAGCAGTTTAAGGTTAGGGGGCGTATCTGGTGAAAAACTGTTTTTT.

The CDR3 reads CASSLQRGSSYEQYF. DNA of the CDR3: TGTGCCAGCAGTTTACAGCGGGGGAGCTCCTACGAGCAGTACTTC. The genes are TRBV27 and TRBJ2-7; 8 bases line up with TRBD2. The CDR3 length is 15 residues. V was pared by 2 bases and J by 0 bases, with 3 bases of the junction left unmatched. The V gene's germline CDR1 is MNHEY and CDR2 SMNVEV (reference sequence).

V and J are TRBV29-1 and TRBJ2-3, with D tentatively TRBD2 (6 bases). Germline V gives CDR1 SQVTM, CDR2 ANQGSEA. V lost 3 bases and J lost 3, with 13 bases in between. The CDR3 sequence is 14 residues long. CDR3 in DNA: TGCAGCGTTGAGGAGGGGCTTCTGACAGATACGCAGTATTTT. It codes for CSVEEGLLTDTQYF.

This chain joins TRBV29-1 and TRBJ1-1; D call uncertain. The V end was cut by 3 bases, the J end by 10 bases, with 3 bases between. In germline, CDR1 is SQVTM, CDR2 ANQGSEA. The CDR3 has 8 amino acids. The CDR3 reads CSVEGAFF. For the CDR3, the DNA is TGCAGCGTTGAGGGAGCTTTCTTT.

This sequence joins TRBV18 and TRBJ2-5, with 7 nucleotides matching TRBD1. The junction had 5 bases not matched to a gene; V was cut back by 3 bases and J by 4 bases. This CDR3 has 14 residues. The germline CDR1 and CDR2 sequences are KGHSH and LQKENI. DNA for the CDR3: TGTGCCAGCTCACCCGAGACAGGGAGAGAGACCCAGTACTTC. This encodes CASSPETGRETQYF.

The rearrangement joins TRBV5-4 to TRBJ2-3; D is ambiguous. In germline, CDR1 is SGHNT, CDR2 YYREEE (reference sequence). The V end was cut by 3 bases, the J end by 4 bases, with 15 bases between. The CDR3 length is 15 residues. CDR3 protein: CASSSKYRAPDTQYF. CDR3 coding DNA: TGTGCCAGCAGCTCAAAGTATAGGGCTCCAGATACGCAGTATTTT.

The chain joins TRBV24-1 to TRBJ2-5; D remains ambiguous. Germline lookup yields CDR1 KGHDR and CDR2 SFDVKD. The ends were cut back, 9 bases at V and 0 bases at J, with 10 bases in the middle. This CDR3 has 13 amino acids. This chain's CDR3 is CATPAADQETQYF. CDR3 bases: TGTGCCACCCCCGCAGCAGACCAAGAGACCCAGTACTTC.

The chain recombines TRBV6-2 or TRBV6-3 with TRBJ2-1; the match to TRBD2 covers 10 bases. With 8 bases clipped from V and 9 bases from J, the junction kept 7 bases outside the gene matches. Germline V gives CDR1 MNHEY, CDR2 SVGEGT. This CDR3 region has 13 residues. CDR3 residues: CASLAGARGEQFF. The CDR3 DNA is TGTGCCAGCCTAGCGGGAGCCCGCGGTGAGCAGTTCTTC.